What follows describes a single TCR beta chain. Its antigen is undetermined. The record originates from a study of cytomegalovirus exposure and HLA in healthy donors. Study context: Later, an analysis reported that the 130 or so validation repertoires had used the same platform as the approximately 670 first-cohort repertoires.

Clones were read by immunoSEQ multiplex PCR, and TCRdb kept only the in-frame ones, dropping some. The sample has about 160,000 clones; around nine tenths are singletons. The germline V gene has CDR1 LGHNA and CDR2 YSLEER. The V segment lost 6 bases and the J segment 3 bases; nucleotides outside the gene matches: 6. The CDR3 totals 15 residues. Study findings and constraints: Specificity of a few CMV-associated chains for CMV antigens was verified in vitro.

The rearrangement joins TRBV4-3 to TRBJ2-1; 9 bases are shared with TRBD2. The sample taken for sequencing was PBMCs. This receptor was identified in a young woman in good health and CMV-seronegative. Written as DNA, the CDR3 is TGCGCCAGCAGTCTGTCTAGCGGGATCTACAATGAGCAGTTCTTC. Translated, it gives CASSLSSGIYNEQFF.